The 27 T cell receptor beta chains below all came from one sample that was sequenced in a study of T cells expressing NK-cell markers. TCRdb reanalyzed the 5' RACE reads and collapses them to one entry per CDR3 protein, without DNA. This table holds some 150,000 distinct CDR3 sequences. Sample: blood T cells: a sorted CD56 or NKG2C T cell subset, CD4+ or CD8+ T cells, or bulk PBMC T cells (not recorded which). These receptor sequences come from a man between 18 and 29 years old in good health.

The chain recombines TRBV5-1 with TRBJ2-3; absent DNA, TCRdb's TRBD1 call cannot be checked. Germline-derived CDR1 and CDR2 are SGHRS and YFSETQ. The CDR3 is 14 residues long. The CDR3 sequence: CASSFETATDTQYF.

This chain joins TRBV11-2 and TRBJ1-1; TCRdb calls TRBD1, which cannot be checked without DNA. Germline V gene sequence: CDR1 SGHAT, CDR2 FQNNGV. The CDR3 totals 14 residues. This CDR3 is CASSSRTGRTEAFF.

J is TRBJ2-1 and V is TRBV12-3 or TRBV12-4; TCRdb selects TRBD1, and the lack of DNA leaves this call unchecked. The CDR3 has 15 residues. The CDR3 spells CASSPRDMAYNEQFF.

V gene TRBV6-4 combines with J gene TRBJ2-1; TCRdb's D gene call, TRBD1, goes unchecked for lack of DNA. This CDR3 contains 15 residues. CDR1 is MRHNA and CDR2 is SNTAGT in the germline V gene. CDR3: CASSRKDRGGNEQFF.

The rearrangement uses TRBV4-1 and TRBJ2-1. This CDR3 has 14 amino acids. Germline values: CDR1 MGHRA, CDR2 YSYEKL. The CDR3 loop is CASSLDNSGNEQFF.

The CDR3 region is CASKGTSGRTQYF. This chain links TRBV6-1 with TRBJ2-3; TCRdb designates TRBD2, a call that cannot be tested without DNA. Germline assignment: CDR1 MNHNS and CDR2 SASEGT. The CDR3 runs 13 residues.

This sequence joins TRBV3-1 and TRBJ2-1; TCRdb's D call of TRBD2 is untestable without DNA. There are 17 residues in the CDR3. In germline, CDR1 is LGHDT, CDR2 YNNKEL (reference sequence). The CDR3 reads CASSPTSGWSSYNEQFF.

The chain recombines TRBV11-2 with TRBJ2-1; without DNA, the TCRdb call of TRBD2 cannot be checked. CDR3 size: 12 residues. Germline CDR1 SGHAT, CDR2 FQNNGV. The chain's CDR3 is CASSLTDLEQFF.

The chain recombines TRBV16 with TRBJ2-7; the TCRdb call, TRBD1, lacks DNA for checking. CDR3 size: 14 residues. CDR1 and CDR2 (germline): KGHSY, FQNENV. The CDR3 sequence: CASSPRGGQYEQYF.

This chain links TRBV7-9 with TRBJ1-4; the D call of TRBD1 rests on TCRdb alone, since no DNA is present to check it. CDR1 is SEHNR, CDR2 FQNEAQ, per germline (reference sequence). The CDR3 loop spans 15 amino acids. The CDR3: CASSTTGTVGEKLFF.

The V and J genes are TRBV4-1 and TRBJ2-7; the D call of TRBD2 rests on TCRdb alone, since no DNA is present to check it. The CDR3 is 17 amino acids. Germline loops: CDR1 MGHRA, CDR2 YSYEKL. CDR3 loop: CASSQESGGGGNYEQYF.

The chain has TRBV11-1 and TRBJ2-5; TCRdb proposes TRBD2, but this gene call is untestable without DNA. Germline V lookup: CDR1 SGHAT, CDR2 FQDESV (reference sequence). The CDR3 spans 19 residues. Here the CDR3 reads CASSLAAGLAGVYQETQYF.

The CDR3 is CASSACPQGTYEQYF. The chain is built from TRBV25-1 and TRBJ2-7; TCRdb calls TRBD1, which cannot be checked without DNA. Germline assignment: CDR1 MGHDK and CDR2 SYGVNS. There are 15 residues in the CDR3.

The chain links TRBV14 to TRBJ2-5; the TRBD2 assignment by TCRdb is unverifiable without DNA. The CDR3 loop spans 15 amino acids. Germline values: CDR1 SGHDN, CDR2 FVKESK. The CDR3 reads CASSLTGGTQETQYF.

The chain joins TRBV24-1 to TRBJ2-1; the TCRdb call, TRBD2, lacks DNA for checking. Germline V gives CDR1 KGHDR, CDR2 SFDVKD. CDR3 length: 18 amino acids. The CDR3 loop reads CATSEPLTSGRGEGEQFF.

The rearrangement joins TRBV28 to TRBJ2-7. The CDR3 is 15 amino acids. CDR1 is MDHEN and CDR2 is SYDVKM in the germline V gene. The chain's CDR3 is CASSLVGRSSYEQYF.

The J gene is TRBJ2-3, the V gene TRBV30; with no DNA, the TCRdb D assignment of TRBD1 cannot be verified. This CDR3 is 15 amino acids long. Per germline, CDR1 GTSNPN and CDR2 SVGIG (reference sequence). CDR3: CAWIRDETSTDTQYF. Full variable domain (remainder filled in from reference TRBV30 and TRBJ2-3): SQTIHQWPATLVQPVGSPLSLECTVEGTSNPNLYWYRQAAGRGLQLLFYSVGIGQISSEVPQNLSASRPQDRQFILSSKKLLLSDSGFYLCAWIRDETSTDTQYFGPGTRLTVL.

J is TRBJ2-1 and V is TRBV19; as DNA is missing, the TRBD1 call by TCRdb cannot be tested. CDR3 length equals 14 residues. In germline, CDR1 is LNHDA, CDR2 SQIVND (reference sequence). CDR3 sequence reads: CASTGDRAYNEQFF.

CDR3 amino acids: CASSTPGTSWETQYF. The chain joins TRBV3-1 to TRBJ2-5; the D call of TRBD2 rests on TCRdb alone, since no DNA is present to check it. CDR1 and CDR2 (germline): LGHDT, YNNKEL (reference sequence). The CDR3 spans 15 residues.

The rearrangement joins TRBV4-3 to TRBJ2-3; absent DNA, TCRdb's TRBD1 call cannot be checked. The CDR3 sequence is 17 residues long. Germline CDR1 LGHNA, CDR2 YSLEER. CDR3 sequence reads: CASSQDNQGFSTDTQYF.

The genes are TRBV29-1 and TRBJ2-7; the TRBD1 assignment by TCRdb is unverifiable without DNA. The V gene's germline CDR1 is SQVTM and CDR2 ANQGSEA. The CDR3 is 13 amino acids. CDR3 sequence: CSVWTAGSYEQYF.

The V gene is TRBV6-1, the J gene TRBJ1-5; absent DNA, TCRdb's TRBD1 call cannot be checked. The germline V gene has CDR1 MNHNS and CDR2 SASEGT. This CDR3 is 17 amino acids long. This chain's CDR3 is CASSDGGTVSVNQPQHF.

The V call is TRBV11-2, the J call TRBJ1-1. Germline V gives CDR1 SGHAT, CDR2 FQNNGV. The CDR3 has 12 residues. The CDR3 sequence: CASSLGENEAFF.

The chain employs TRBV5-1 and TRBJ2-6. Germline CDR1 SGHRS, CDR2 YFSETQ. CDR3 length: 17 residues. The CDR3 sequence: CASSLAWSFSGANVLTF.

This chain joins TRBV2 and TRBJ1-5; the TRBD1 assignment by TCRdb is unverifiable without DNA. Germline V gene sequence: CDR1 SNHLY, CDR2 FYNNEI. The CDR3 is made up of 15 amino acids. The CDR3 spells CASSGGMGGGQPQHF.

CDR3 protein: CSVEGTSDGPSYEQYF. V and J are TRBV29-1 and TRBJ2-7; the TCRdb call, TRBD2, lacks DNA for checking. The germline CDR1 and CDR2 sequences are SQVTM and ANQGSEA. The CDR3 spans 16 residues.

The chain uses TRBV6-5 and TRBJ2-3; TCRdb reports TRBD2, a call that lacks DNA to check it against. The CDR3 extends over 19 amino acids. Germline assignment: CDR1 MNHEY and CDR2 SVGAGI. CDR3 sequence reads: CASSYSTLAGGSGTDTQYF.